This TCR beta chain is from a study of blood T cell repertoires in COVID-19. Study context: COVID-19 samples collected from the United States, Italy and Spain covered acute and convalescent phases. The cDNA or gDNA used as material had been derived from T cells, B-cell-depleted T cells, or PBMCs.

Sequenced by immunoSEQ multiplex PCR; TCRdb stores in-frame clones only, minus some. The sample holds 250,000 to 300,000 clones, about 81% seen once. Recruits, aged about 18 to 100 years, lived in 24 US areas. In assigning cohorts, the study relied on participant-reported clinical history. V dropped 2 bases and J dropped 3 bases, with 3 bases sitting between them. The CDR3 extends over 12 amino acids. CDR1 SGHNT and CDR2 YENEEA come from the germline V gene. This TCR came from a man aged 25 to 40 with acute COVID-19. The rearrangement links TRBV11-3 to TRBJ2-3; D call uncertain. Sequencing input: PBMCs or T cells enriched from blood (not recorded which). The CDR3: CASSLYTDTQYF. The CDR3 DNA reads TGTGCCAGCAGCTTATATACAGATACGCAGTATTTT.